What follows is one T cell receptor beta chain and its context. The data derive from a study of blood T cell repertoires in COVID-19. Looking at the study overall: The samples span acute and convalescent COVID-19 from the United States, Italy and Spain. Sources were T cells, B-cell-depleted T cells, or PBMCs; the material itself was cDNA or gDNA.

Per the original methods: By means of reference gene primer amplification, nucleated cell counts were estimated. TCRdb keeps only in-frame clones here, not all; method: immunoSEQ multiplex PCR. The V and J calls and clone size come from that table; D and trimming were worked out from the DNA. The sample consists of roughly 300,000 clones, around four fifths of them appearing once. The CDR3 is 14 residues long. CDR1 is KGHSH, CDR2 LQKENI, per germline. Trimming took off 0 bases at V and 6 bases at J, with 10 bases between the two ends. Sequencing used peripheral blood. V gene TRBV18 combines with J gene TRBJ2-3; D may be TRBD2 (6 bases). This receptor was identified in a woman aged 50 to 65 with acute or convalescent COVID-19. CDR3 DNA sequence: TGTGCCAGCTCACCACCGGGGGAGGAGGATACGCAGTATTTT. This sequence encodes CASSPPGEEDTQYF.